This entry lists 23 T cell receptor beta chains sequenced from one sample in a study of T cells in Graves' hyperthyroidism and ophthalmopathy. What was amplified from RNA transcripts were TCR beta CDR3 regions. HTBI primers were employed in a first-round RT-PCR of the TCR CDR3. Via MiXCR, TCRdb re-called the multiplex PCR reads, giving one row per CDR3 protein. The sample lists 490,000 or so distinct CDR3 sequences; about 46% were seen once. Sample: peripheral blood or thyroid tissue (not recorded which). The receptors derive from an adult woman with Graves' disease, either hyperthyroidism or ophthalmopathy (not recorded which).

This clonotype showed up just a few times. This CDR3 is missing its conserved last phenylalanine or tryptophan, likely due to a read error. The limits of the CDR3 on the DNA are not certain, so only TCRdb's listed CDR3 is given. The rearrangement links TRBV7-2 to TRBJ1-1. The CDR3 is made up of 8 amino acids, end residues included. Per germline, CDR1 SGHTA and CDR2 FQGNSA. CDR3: CASSLLGG.

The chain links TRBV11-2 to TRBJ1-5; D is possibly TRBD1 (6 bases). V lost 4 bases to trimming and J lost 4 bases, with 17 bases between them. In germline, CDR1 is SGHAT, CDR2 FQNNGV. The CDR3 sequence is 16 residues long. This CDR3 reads CASSSGLRGTNQPQHF. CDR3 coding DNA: TGTGCCAGCAGCTCGGGTCTGAGGGGGACGAATCAGCCCCAGCATTTT.

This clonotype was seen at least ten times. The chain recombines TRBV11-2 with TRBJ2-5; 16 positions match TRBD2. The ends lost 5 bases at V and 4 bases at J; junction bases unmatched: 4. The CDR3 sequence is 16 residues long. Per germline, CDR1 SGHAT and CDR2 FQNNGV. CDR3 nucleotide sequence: TGTGCCAGCAGCCAGGGACTAGCGGGAGGGTCAGAGACCCAGTACTTC. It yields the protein CASSQGLAGGSETQYF. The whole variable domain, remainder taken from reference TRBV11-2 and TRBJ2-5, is EAGVAQSPRYKIIEKRQSVAFWCNPISGHATLYWYQQILGQGPKLLIQFQNNGVVDDSQLPKDRFSAERLKGVDSTLKIQPAKLEDSAVYLCASSQGLAGGSETQYFGPGTRLLVL.

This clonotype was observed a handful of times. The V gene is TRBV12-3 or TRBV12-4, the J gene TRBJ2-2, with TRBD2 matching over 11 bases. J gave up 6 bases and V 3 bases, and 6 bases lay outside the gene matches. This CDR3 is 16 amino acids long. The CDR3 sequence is CASSLEGLAVPGELFF. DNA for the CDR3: TGTGCCAGCAGTTTGGAGGGACTAGCGGTGCCCGGGGAGCTGTTTTTT.

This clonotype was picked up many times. Written as DNA, the CDR3 is TGTGCCAGCAGCTTGGAGGGATTGGGCAATCAGCCCCAGCATTTT. The encoded protein is CASSLEGLGNQPQHF. The J gene is TRBJ1-5, the V gene TRBV7-9; D unclear. This CDR3 has 15 amino acids. Between the trimmed V and J ends, which lost 3 bases and 2 bases, there was a span of 11 bases. Germline V gene data show CDR1 as SEHNR and CDR2 as FQNEAQ (reference sequence). Drawing the rest from reference TRBV7-9 and TRBJ1-5, the complete variable domain is DTGVSQNPRHKITKRGQNVTFRCDPISEHNRLYWYRQTLGQGPEFLTYFQNEAQLEKSRLLSDRFSAERPKGSFSTLEIQRTEQGDSAMYLCASSLEGLGNQPQHFGDGTRLSIL.

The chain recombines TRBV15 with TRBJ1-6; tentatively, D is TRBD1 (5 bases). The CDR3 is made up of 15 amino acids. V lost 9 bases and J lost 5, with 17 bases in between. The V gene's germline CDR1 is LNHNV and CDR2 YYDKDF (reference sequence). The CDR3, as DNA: TGTGCCACTAAGACAGCCTCGGGACATAATTCACCCCTCCACTTT. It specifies CATKTASGHNSPLHF.

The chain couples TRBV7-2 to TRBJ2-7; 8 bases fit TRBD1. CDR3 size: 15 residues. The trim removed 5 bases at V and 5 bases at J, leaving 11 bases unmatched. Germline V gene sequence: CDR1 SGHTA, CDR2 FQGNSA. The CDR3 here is CASSTGQGLMHEQYF. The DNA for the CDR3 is TGTGCCAGCAGCACCGGACAGGGTCTGATGCACGAGCAGTACTTC.

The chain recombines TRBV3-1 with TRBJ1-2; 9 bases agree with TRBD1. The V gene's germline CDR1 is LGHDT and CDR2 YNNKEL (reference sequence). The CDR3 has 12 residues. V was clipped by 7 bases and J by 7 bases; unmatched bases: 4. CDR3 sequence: CASTRQGGGYTF. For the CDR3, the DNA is TGTGCCAGCACCCGACAGGGGGGTGGCTACACCTTC.

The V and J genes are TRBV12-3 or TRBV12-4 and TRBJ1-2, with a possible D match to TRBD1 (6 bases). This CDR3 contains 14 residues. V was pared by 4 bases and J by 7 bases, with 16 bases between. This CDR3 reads CASSSQGIVSGYTF. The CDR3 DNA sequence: TGTGCCAGCAGTTCTCAGGGGATTGTGAGTGGCTACACCTTC.

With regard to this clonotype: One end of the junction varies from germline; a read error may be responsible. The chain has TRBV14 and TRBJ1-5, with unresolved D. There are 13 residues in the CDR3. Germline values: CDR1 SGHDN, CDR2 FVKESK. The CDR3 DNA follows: TGCGCCAGCAGCCAGGCCGGCGGGGAGCCCCAGCATTTT. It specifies CASSQAGGEPQHF.

The CDR3 is CASSLETGTDTGELFF. Written as DNA, the CDR3 is TGTGCCAGCAGCTTAGAGACCGGGACAGACACCGGGGAGCTGTTTTTT. The chain recombines TRBV11-2 with TRBJ2-2, with 7 bases matching TRBD1. Germline values: CDR1 SGHAT, CDR2 FQNNGV. The V segment lost 0 bases and the J segment 3 bases; nucleotides outside the gene matches: 4. CDR3 length: 16 residues.

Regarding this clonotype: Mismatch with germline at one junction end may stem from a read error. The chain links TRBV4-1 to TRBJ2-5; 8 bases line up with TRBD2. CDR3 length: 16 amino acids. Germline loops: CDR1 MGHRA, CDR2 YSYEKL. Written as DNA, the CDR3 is TGCGCCAGCAGCCAAAACCGGGGGGGCAGCCAAGAGACCCACTACTTC. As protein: CASSQNRGGSQETHYF.

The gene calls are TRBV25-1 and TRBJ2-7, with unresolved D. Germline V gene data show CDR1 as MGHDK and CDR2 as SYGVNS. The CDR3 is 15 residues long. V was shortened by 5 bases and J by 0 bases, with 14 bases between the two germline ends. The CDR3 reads CASSPSDTYSYEQYF. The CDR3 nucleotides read TGTGCCAGCAGTCCATCCGACACGTACTCCTACGAGCAGTACTTC.

The CDR3 reads CASSDDRANVLTF. The CDR3 DNA reads as TGTGCCAGCAGTGACGACAGGGCCAACGTCCTGACTTTC. The chain combines TRBV2 with TRBJ2-6; no clear D. Germline V lookup: CDR1 SNHLY, CDR2 FYNNEI. Trimming took 3 bases from V and 5 from J, leaving 5 bases between them. The CDR3 is 13 residues long. Drawing the rest from reference TRBV2 and TRBJ2-6, the complete variable domain is EPEVTQTPSHQVTQMGQEVILRCVPISNHLYFYWYRQILGQKVEFLVSFYNNEISEKSEIFDDQFSVERPDGSNFTLKIRSTKLEDSAMYFCASSDDRANVLTFGAGSRLTVL.

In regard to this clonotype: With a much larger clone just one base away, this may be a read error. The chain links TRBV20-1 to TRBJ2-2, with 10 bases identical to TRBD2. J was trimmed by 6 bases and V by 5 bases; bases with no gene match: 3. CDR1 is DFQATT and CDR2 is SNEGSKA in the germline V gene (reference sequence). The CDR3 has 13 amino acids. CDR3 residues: CSAPSGSAGELFF. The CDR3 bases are TGCAGTGCTCCTAGCGGGAGCGCCGGGGAGCTGTTTTTT.

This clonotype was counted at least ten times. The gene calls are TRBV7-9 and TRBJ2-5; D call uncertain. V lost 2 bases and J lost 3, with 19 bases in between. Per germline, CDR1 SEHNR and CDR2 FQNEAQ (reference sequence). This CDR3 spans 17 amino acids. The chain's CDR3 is CASSLIGRSQIEETQYF. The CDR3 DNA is TGTGCCAGCAGCTTAATTGGGCGATCCCAAATCGAAGAGACCCAGTACTTC.

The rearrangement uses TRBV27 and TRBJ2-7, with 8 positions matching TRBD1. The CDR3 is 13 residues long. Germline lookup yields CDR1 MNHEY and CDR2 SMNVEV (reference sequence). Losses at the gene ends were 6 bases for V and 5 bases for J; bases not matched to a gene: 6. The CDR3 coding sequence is TGTGCCAGCAGCCAACAGGGGGGAGACGAGCAGTACTTC. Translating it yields CASSQQGGDEQYF.

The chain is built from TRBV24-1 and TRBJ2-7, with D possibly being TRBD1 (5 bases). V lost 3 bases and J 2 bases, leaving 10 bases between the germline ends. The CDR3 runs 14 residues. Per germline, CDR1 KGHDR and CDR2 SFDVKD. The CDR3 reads CATSDPDSTYEQYF. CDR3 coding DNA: TGTGCCACCAGTGATCCAGACAGCACCTACGAGCAGTACTTC.

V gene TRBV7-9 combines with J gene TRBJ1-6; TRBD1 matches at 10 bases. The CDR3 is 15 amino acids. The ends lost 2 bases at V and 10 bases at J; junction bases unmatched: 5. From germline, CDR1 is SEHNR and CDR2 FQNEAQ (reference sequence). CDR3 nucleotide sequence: TGTGCCAGCAGCTTAAAGGGACAGGGGACATCACCCCTCCACTTT. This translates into CASSLKGQGTSPLHF.

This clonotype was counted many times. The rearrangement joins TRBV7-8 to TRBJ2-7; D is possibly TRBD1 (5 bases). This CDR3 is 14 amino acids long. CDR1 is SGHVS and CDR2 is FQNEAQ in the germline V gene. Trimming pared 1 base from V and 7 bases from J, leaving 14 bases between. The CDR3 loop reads CASSLGGPGLEQYF. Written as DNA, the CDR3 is TGTGCCAGCAGCTTAGGTGGGCCAGGGCTGGAGCAGTACTTC.

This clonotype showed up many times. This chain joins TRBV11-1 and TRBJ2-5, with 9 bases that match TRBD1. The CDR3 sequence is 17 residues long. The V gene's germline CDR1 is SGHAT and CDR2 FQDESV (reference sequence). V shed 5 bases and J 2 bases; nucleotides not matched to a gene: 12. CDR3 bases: TGTGCCAGCAGCGAACTCCTGGGACAGGGTGAGCAAGAGACCCAGTACTTC. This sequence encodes CASSELLGQGEQETQYF. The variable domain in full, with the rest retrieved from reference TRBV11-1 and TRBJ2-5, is EAEVAQSPRYKITEKSQAVAFWCDPISGHATLYWYRQILGQGPELLVQFQDESVVDDSQLPKDRFSAERLKGVDSTLKIQPAELGDSAMYLCASSELLGQGEQETQYFGPGTRLLVL.

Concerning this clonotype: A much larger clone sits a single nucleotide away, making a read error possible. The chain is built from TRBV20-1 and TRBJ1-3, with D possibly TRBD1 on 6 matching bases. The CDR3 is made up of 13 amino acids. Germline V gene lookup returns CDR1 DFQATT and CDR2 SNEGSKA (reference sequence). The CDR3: CSASAGAGSTIYF. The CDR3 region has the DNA TGCAGTGCTAGCGCGGGGGCTGGAAGCACCATATATTTT.

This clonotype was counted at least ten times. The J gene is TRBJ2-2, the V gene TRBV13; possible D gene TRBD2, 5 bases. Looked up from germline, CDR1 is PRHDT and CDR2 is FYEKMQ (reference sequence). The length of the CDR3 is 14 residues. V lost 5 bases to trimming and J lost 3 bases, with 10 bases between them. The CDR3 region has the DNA TGTGCCAGCAGCCTACTAGGGTACACCGGGGAGCTGTTTTTT. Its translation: CASSLLGYTGELFF.